This TCR beta chain was retrieved from a study of cytomegalovirus exposure and HLA in healthy donors. The table lists this clone with a count of one. 60 Vbeta and 13 Jbeta primers were used in PCR. Profiled with immunoSEQ multiplex PCR; TCRdb holds only in-frame clones, not every one. The table lists about 110,000 clones, about 70% of them singletons. This clonotype originated in a woman aged 45 to 65 in good health and CMV-seropositive. The sample comprised PBMCs.

Written as DNA, the CDR3 is TGTGCCAGCAGCTTATCAGGGGTAGGCGGGGAGCTGTTTTTT. Amino acids: CASSLSGVGGELFF. The rearrangement uses TRBV7-2 and TRBJ2-2; possibly TRBD1 for D (6 bases). The V gene's germline CDR1 is SGHTA and CDR2 FQGNSA. Trimming shortened V by 2 bases and J by 7 bases, and 11 bases separated the two germline ends. CDR3 length equals 14 residues.